This T cell receptor beta chain is drawn from a study of response to subunit inactivated influenza vaccine (dated by TCRdb to 2016 to 2018). As for the study more broadly: To follow how T cells responded to a trivalent subunit inactivated influenza vaccine, the researchers relied on deep quantitative profiling of the T cell receptor repertoire. General study outcomes and caveats: The authors proposed that each seasonal influenza vaccination may bring in only a limited number of new T cells.

Taken from the germline V gene, the CDR1 and CDR2 loops are SGHTA and FQGNSA. The CDR3 measures 15 amino acids from cysteine to phenylalanine. Just CDR3 DNA is preserved here, 45 bases in frame from base 1. Cut back by 3 bases and 2 bases, the V and J ends lie 13 bases apart. As for this clonotype: The clone's antigen remains unknown. No quality values exist for individual bases; no much larger clone is one base distant.

Libraries were prepared through RT-PCR. Data came from an Illumina HiSeq 2500. The raw public data were reprocessed by TCRdb itself: fastp quality trimming at Q25, MiXCR clonotype calling, in-frame beta chains only. Each record represents a unique CDR3 protein, reported with the most common genes and DNA among its rows. The sample yields some 500,000 distinct CDR3 sequences; 25% were counted once. The top ten constitute approximately 2% of the sample. The chain is encoded by TRBV7-2 joined to TRBJ1-1; no D segment can be confidently identified. This clonotype was obtained from a man over 45 who received an inactivated influenza vaccine. Donor details come from another sample of the same person, matched by shared clones. Specimen: CD4+ T cells sorted from PBMCs, collected more than 4 days after vaccination. The DNA is TGTGCCAGCAGCTTGGGCAGGACTATAAACACTGAAGCTTTCTTT. This sequence encodes CASSLGRTINTEAFF.